The 25 T cell receptor beta chains presented below share a single source sample, sequenced in a study of Graves' ophthalmopathy and Graves' hyperthyroidism. RNA transcripts provided the template for amplifying TCR beta CDR3 regions. In the first round, RT-PCR was carried out with HTBI primers, and a multiplex PCR formed the second round. TCRdb reanalysed the multiplex PCR reads using MiXCR and keeps one entry per CDR3 protein. The repertoire has 600,000 to 700,000 distinct CDR3 sequences, about two fifths of them found once; the top ten carry 3% to 3.5%. Sequenced sample: peripheral blood. The origin of the receptors is an adult man with Graves' ophthalmopathy.

This chain joins TRBV7-9 and TRBJ2-7; TRBD2 is a possible D gene (5 bases). V lost 5 bases and J 7 bases, leaving 15 bases between the germline ends. The CDR3 is made up of 13 amino acids. CDR1 is SEHNR, CDR2 FQNEAQ, per germline (reference sequence). Written as DNA, the CDR3 is TGTGCCAGCAGCGATTCGGGGTTAGAGGAGCAGTACTTC. It codes for CASSDSGLEEQYF.

This clonotype was recorded at least ten times. The J gene is TRBJ1-1, the V gene TRBV12-3 or TRBV12-4; a possible D gene is TRBD1 (5 bases). V dropped 3 bases and J dropped 4 bases, with 15 bases sitting between them. The CDR3 spans 15 residues. CDR3 nucleotides: TGTGCCAGCAGTTTCGATCAGGGAGGGGTCACTGAAGCTTTCTTT. Its translation: CASSFDQGGVTEAFF.

CDR3 protein: CSARGSTNYGYTF. In DNA form, the CDR3 reads TGCAGTGCTAGAGGATCAACGAACTATGGCTACACCTTC. This chain uses TRBV20-1 with TRBJ1-2; no reliable D call. CDR1 and CDR2 from the germline V gene are DFQATT and SNEGSKA (reference sequence). V was clipped by 1 base and J by 2 bases, with 8 bases between them. CDR3 length: 13 residues.

The chain recombines TRBV10-2 with TRBJ2-7; 8 bases fit TRBD1. CDR1 and CDR2 (germline): WSHSY, SAAADI. The CDR3 runs to 15 residues. The V gene end was trimmed by 2 bases and the J gene end by 1 base; junction bases not matched to a gene: 4. The CDR3 region is CASSEPGTGSYEQYF. The CDR3 DNA sequence: TGCGCCAGCAGTGAGCCCGGGACAGGATCCTACGAGCAGTACTTC.

Details on this clonotype: One end of the junction does not line up with germline, which may come from a read error. The J gene is TRBJ1-3, the V gene TRBV10-3; D gene uncertain. The CDR3 runs 13 residues. The germline V gene has CDR1 ENHRY and CDR2 SYGVKD. The DNA of the CDR3 is TGTGCCAGCAGTGGTAACTCTGGAAACACCATATATTTT. Translating gives CASSGNSGNTIYF.

This clonotype was seen a single time. The rearrangement joins TRBV15 to TRBJ2-7; 8 positions match TRBD1. The germline CDR1 and CDR2 sequences are LNHNV and YYDKDF (reference sequence). J was trimmed by 2 bases and V by 3 bases; bases with no gene match: 9. CDR3 length equals 16 residues. The CDR3, as DNA: TGTGCCACCAGCAGCGCACTCGACAGGGGAACCTACGAGCAGTACTTC. It specifies CATSSALDRGTYEQYF. The entire variable domain, with the rest obtained from reference TRBV15 and TRBJ2-7, is as follows: DAMVIQNPRYQVTQFGKPVTLSCSQTLNHNVMYWYQQKSSQAPKLLFHYYDKDFNNEADTPDNFQSRRPNTSFCFLDIRSPGLGDTAMYLCATSSALDRGTYEQYFGPGTRLTVT.

This clonotype has a count of ten or more. This chain links TRBV7-9 with TRBJ1-5, with a weak D call TRBD1 (6 bases). Germline CDR1 reads SEHNR; CDR2 reads FQNEAQ (reference sequence). V was pared by 6 bases and J by 0 bases, with 12 bases between. The CDR3 consists of 15 residues. The CDR3 DNA reads as TGTGCCAGCAGTCCCTCAGGGGCTAGCAATCAGCCCCAGCATTTT. It specifies CASSPSGASNQPQHF. The full variable domain, in which reference TRBV7-9 and TRBJ1-5 provide the parts outside the CDR3, is DTGVSQNPRHKITKRGQNVTFRCDPISEHNRLYWYRQTLGQGPEFLTYFQNEAQLEKSRLLSDRFSAERPKGSFSTLEIQRTEQGDSAMYLCASSPSGASNQPQHFGDGTRLSIL.

This clonotype was detected ten times or more. This chain connects TRBV7-8 to TRBJ1-3; tentative D call: TRBD1 (5 bases). The CDR3 runs 14 residues. Germline V gene sequence: CDR1 SGHVS, CDR2 FQNEAQ. The V gene lost 4 bases and the J gene lost 4 bases, with 11 bases spanning the gap. The CDR3 loop reads CASSWTGDGNTIYF. The CDR3 DNA is TGTGCCAGCAGCTGGACGGGGGACGGAAACACCATATATTTT.

This clonotype was observed many times. The chain is built from TRBV20-1 and TRBJ2-5; weak D call: TRBD2 (6 bases). The CDR3 spans 14 residues. Trimming removed 2 bases from V and 4 bases from J, with 14 bases in between. Germline V gene lookup returns CDR1 DFQATT and CDR2 SNEGSKA (reference sequence). In DNA, the CDR3 is TGCAGTGCTAGACGCGGGGCAGCACCAGAGACCCAGTACTTC. Translated, it gives CSARRGAAPETQYF.

This clonotype was picked up a small number of times. The J gene is TRBJ2-6, the V gene TRBV11-2; D uncertain. V was trimmed by 0 bases and J by 6 bases, leaving 0 bases between them. This CDR3 is built from 12 residues. Germline V CDR1 and CDR2: SGHAT, FQNNGV. CDR3 nucleotide sequence: TGTGCCAGCAGCTTAGAGGCCAACGTCCTGACTTTC. Residues: CASSLEANVLTF. The whole variable domain, filled in from reference TRBV11-2 and TRBJ2-6, reads EAGVAQSPRYKIIEKRQSVAFWCNPISGHATLYWYQQILGQGPKLLIQFQNNGVVDDSQLPKDRFSAERLKGVDSTLKIQPAKLEDSAVYLCASSLEANVLTFGAGSRLTVL.

As to this clonotype: A much bigger clone sits one base away, suggesting this may be a read error. This rearrangement joins TRBV18 to TRBJ1-5, with D possibly matching TRBD1 (5 bases). The V and J ends lost 6 bases and 9 bases respectively, with 18 bases between them. Germline V gives CDR1 KGHSH, CDR2 LQKENI. The CDR3 has 14 residues. The CDR3 spells CASSPGARDRPQHF. CDR3 DNA: TGTGCCAGCTCTCCCGGGGCGAGGGATCGGCCCCAGCATTTT.

This clonotype was detected many times. The CDR3 coding sequence is TGCAGCGTCCCAAGCCCTGAAGATACGCAGTATTTT. Translating gives CSVPSPEDTQYF. The chain couples TRBV29-1 to TRBJ2-3; D is undetermined. CDR3 length: 12 residues. The V end was cut by 6 bases, the J end by 5 bases, with 12 bases between. The germline CDR1 and CDR2 sequences are SQVTM and ANQGSEA.

This clonotype has just a few counts. The DNA of the CDR3 is TGTGCCAGCAGCCCCTCCCTCCTATCGGGGTCCTACGAGCAGTACTTC. Translation gives CASSPSLLSGSYEQYF. The gene calls are TRBV3-1 and TRBJ2-7; TRBD2 might be the D (5 bases). The CDR3 has 16 residues. The germline V and J ends were trimmed by 4 bases and 1 base, with 17 bases remaining between them. Germline V gene data show CDR1 as LGHDT and CDR2 as YNNKEL (reference sequence).

V gene TRBV7-2 combines with J gene TRBJ1-5, with 9 bases identical to TRBD1. From germline, CDR1 is SGHTA and CDR2 FQGNSA. This CDR3 is 16 amino acids long. V shed 5 bases and J 3 bases; nucleotides not matched to a gene: 8. The CDR3 is CASSPGQGRPNQPQHF. CDR3 coding DNA: TGTGCCAGCAGCCCCGGACAGGGGCGCCCCAATCAGCCCCAGCATTTT.

The chain joins TRBV7-9 to TRBJ1-2; 8 bases map to TRBD1. The V gene end was trimmed by 0 bases and the J gene end by 8 bases; junction bases not matched to a gene: 8. This CDR3 spans 15 amino acids. Germline V gives CDR1 SEHNR, CDR2 FQNEAQ (reference sequence). The DNA for the CDR3 is TGTGCCAGCAGCTTAGCGCTACAGGGGGAAGGGGGCTACACCTTC. Translation gives CASSLALQGEGGYTF.

As to this clonotype: With a much larger clone just one base away, this may be a read error. The rearrangement joins TRBV11-2 to TRBJ2-5, with D tentatively TRBD1 or TRBD2 (6 bases each). This CDR3 is 19 amino acids long. Germline lookup yields CDR1 SGHAT and CDR2 FQNNGV. V lost 3 bases, J lost 6 bases, and 29 bases lay in between. DNA for the CDR3: TGTGCCAGCAGCTTGGGGAGCTACCCGGGGGCCCCGGTTGGTCAGACCCAGTACTTC. This encodes CASSLGSYPGAPVGQTQYF.

This clonotype was seen at least ten times. This chain uses TRBV3-1 with TRBJ1-6; no clear D. V dropped 3 bases and J dropped 5 bases, with 2 bases sitting between them. The CDR3 sequence is 12 residues long. Germline V lookup: CDR1 LGHDT, CDR2 YNNKEL (reference sequence). The CDR3 sequence: CASSQDNSPLHF. The CDR3 nucleotides read TGTGCCAGCAGCCAGGATAATTCACCCCTCCACTTT.

The V and J genes are TRBV19 and TRBJ1-5; TRBD1 is a possible D gene (6 bases). CDR1 and CDR2 from the germline V gene are LNHDA and SQIVND (reference sequence). V shed 7 bases and J shed 1 base, with 11 bases lying between them. The CDR3 has 14 residues. The CDR3 region is CASTGEESNQPQHF. CDR3 DNA: TGTGCCAGTACAGGGGAGGAGAGCAATCAGCCCCAGCATTTT.

Points on this clonotype: Here the CDR3 omits its conserved ending phenylalanine or tryptophan, so a read error is the likely source. The DNA is omitted, as the CDR3 cannot be located on it reliably, and the CDR3 follows TCRdb's listing. This CDR3 is CATRQGDGYTFGS. The rearrangement links TRBV10-3 to TRBJ2-5; the table names TRBD1, a call not compared with the DNA. CDR1 and CDR2 (germline): ENHRY, SYGVKD. From its first to its last residue, the CDR3 has 13 amino acids.

V is TRBV7-2 and J is TRBJ1-2; D gene unclear. The V end was cut by 11 bases, the J end by 10 bases, with 20 bases between. There are 12 residues in the CDR3. Per the germline V gene, CDR1 is SGHTA and CDR2 is FQGNSA. CDR3 region: CAWTPLVLPYTF. In nucleotides, the CDR3 is TGTGCCTGGACCCCACTCGTACTCCCCTACACCTTC.

This rearrangement joins TRBV14 to TRBJ2-7; D is undetermined. CDR3 length: 12 residues. The germline V and J ends were trimmed by 3 bases and 4 bases, with 7 bases remaining between them. The germline V gene has CDR1 SGHDN and CDR2 FVKESK. The CDR3 here is CASSQGRYEQYF. Written as DNA, the CDR3 is TGTGCCAGCAGCCAGGGCCGGTACGAGCAGTACTTC.

About this clonotype itself: Likely a read error: the CDR3 ends without its conserved phenylalanine or tryptophan. The DNA is left out, because the CDR3 cannot be placed on it with certainty; the CDR3 is given as TCRdb lists it. The chain has TRBV24-1 and TRBJ1-2. Termini included, the CDR3 measures 8 amino acids. Germline-derived CDR1 and CDR2 are KGHDR and SFDVKD. The chain's CDR3 is CATSGLAG.

CDR3 DNA sequence: TGTGCCAGCAGCTCAAGACAGGGGAACTATGGCTACACCTTC. Translated, it gives CASSSRQGNYGYTF. The rearrangement joins TRBV7-1 to TRBJ1-2, with TRBD1 matching over 8 bases. TRBV7-1 is recorded as an ORF, its role being uncertain. CDR3 length equals 14 residues. V lost 2 bases and J lost 2; bases outside the gene matches: 1.

On this clonotype: Without the conserved terminal phenylalanine or tryptophan, this CDR3 likely stems from a read error. This chain uses TRBV7-2 with TRBJ2-7; D not certain. Between the trimmed V and J ends, which lost 0 bases and 5 bases, there was a span of 8 bases. Germline V lookup: CDR1 SGHTA, CDR2 FQGNSA. CDR3 length: 13 residues. The CDR3 here is CASSLARSHEQYL. Written as DNA, the CDR3 is TGTGCCAGCAGCTTAGCTAGGAGCCACGAGCAGTACCTC.

This clonotype was seen a few times. This sequence joins TRBV12-3 or TRBV12-4 and TRBJ1-2; TRBD1 might be the D (5 bases). The V end was cut by 3 bases, the J end by 1 base, with 18 bases between. The CDR3 spans 17 residues. The CDR3 DNA follows: TGTGCCAGCAGTTTTGGTCGGTCAGGGTCGGTTAACTATGGCTACACCTTC. This gives the protein CASSFGRSGSVNYGYTF.